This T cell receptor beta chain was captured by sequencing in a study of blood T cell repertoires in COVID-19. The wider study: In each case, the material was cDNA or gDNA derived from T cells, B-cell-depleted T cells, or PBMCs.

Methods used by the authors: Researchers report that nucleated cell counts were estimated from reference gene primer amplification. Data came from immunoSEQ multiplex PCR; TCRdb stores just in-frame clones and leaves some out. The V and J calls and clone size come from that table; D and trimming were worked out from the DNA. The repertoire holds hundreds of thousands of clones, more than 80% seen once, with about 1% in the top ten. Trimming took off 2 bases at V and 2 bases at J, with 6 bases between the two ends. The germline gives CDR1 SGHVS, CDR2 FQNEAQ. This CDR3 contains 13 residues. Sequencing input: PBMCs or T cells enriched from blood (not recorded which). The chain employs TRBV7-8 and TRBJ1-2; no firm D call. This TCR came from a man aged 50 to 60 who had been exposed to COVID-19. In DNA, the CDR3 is TGTGCCAGCAGCTTATCAGCGAACTATGGCTACACCTTC. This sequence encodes CASSLSANYGYTF.